These 32 T cell receptor beta chains share one sample of origin, sequenced in a study of shared T cell receptors in the human thymus. Libraries were prepared by immunoSEQ multiplex PCR; TCRdb keeps only in-frame clonotypes and omits some of them. The repertoire holds 700,000 or so clones, with approximately 85% as singletons. These same data were also listed under a study on human thymus T cells.

Sequencing was carried out using thymocytes. All receptors come from a girl under two years old with a congenital heart defect.

This clone was observed a handful of times. This chain connects TRBV5-5 to TRBJ2-5; TRBD1 matches at 8 bases. This CDR3 is built from 13 residues. Germline V gene sequence: CDR1 SGHKS, CDR2 YYEKEE (reference sequence). With V trimmed by 4 bases and J by 5 bases, 4 bases remained unmatched. This chain's CDR3 is CASSRTGLETQYF. Written as DNA, the CDR3 is TGTGCCAGCAGCCGGACAGGGTTGGAGACCCAGTACTTC.

The V and J genes are TRBV15 and TRBJ2-7; 12 bases align to TRBD2. This CDR3 spans 20 amino acids. Germline trimming cut 1 base from V and 2 bases from J; bases unmatched to any gene: 15. Germline assignment: CDR1 LNHNV and CDR2 YYDKDF (reference sequence). In DNA form, the CDR3 reads TGTGCCACCAGCAGAGTCCTTGGACTAGCGGGGTCCTTCAAGGCCTACGAGCAGTACTTC. Its protein is CATSRVLGLAGSFKAYEQYF.

J is TRBJ2-7 and V is TRBV11-2; D is perhaps TRBD2 (5 bases). The CDR3 covers 17 residues. Germline assignment: CDR1 SGHAT and CDR2 FQNNGV. Trimming pared 0 bases from V and 2 bases from J, leaving 17 bases between. The CDR3 sequence is CASSLEGLYTPPYEQYF. For the CDR3, the DNA is TGTGCCAGCAGCTTAGAAGGACTCTATACGCCCCCCTACGAGCAGTACTTC.

The count of this clone is one. The V call is TRBV10-3, the J call TRBJ2-5; no firm D call. With 0 bases removed from V and 3 bases from J, the gap between germline ends came to 11 bases. CDR1 is ENHRY, CDR2 SYGVKD, per germline. The CDR3 loop spans 15 amino acids. CDR3 nucleotide sequence: TGTGCCATCAGTGAGTCGTCGAGTCGAAAAGAGACCCAGTACTTC. Translating gives CAISESSSRKETQYF.

This clone was recorded once. This rearrangement joins TRBV7-9 to TRBJ1-3, with 10 bases that match TRBD1. With V trimmed by 5 bases and J by 6 bases, 7 bases remained unmatched. Germline values: CDR1 SEHNR, CDR2 FQNEAQ (reference sequence). This CDR3 has 15 amino acids. As DNA, the CDR3 is TGTGCCAGCAGCCAGACCGGGACAGGGGAAAACACCATATATTTT. Protein product: CASSQTGTGENTIYF. Complete variable domain (other parts from reference TRBV7-9 and TRBJ1-3): DTGVSQNPRHKITKRGQNVTFRCDPISEHNRLYWYRQTLGQGPEFLTYFQNEAQLEKSRLLSDRFSAERPKGSFSTLEIQRTEQGDSAMYLCASSQTGTGENTIYFGEGSWLTVV.

The chain is built from TRBV7-2 and TRBJ2-1; D possibly corresponds to TRBD2 (5 bases). This CDR3 contains 13 residues. V lost 4 bases and J lost 9, with 13 bases in between. Per germline, CDR1 SGHTA and CDR2 FQGNSA. The CDR3 protein is CASSSQRETEQFF. For the CDR3, the DNA is TGTGCCAGCAGCTCACAGAGGGAGACTGAGCAGTTCTTC.

V and J are TRBV28 and TRBJ2-7, with D uncertain. The length of the CDR3 is 17 residues. Germline CDR1 MDHEN, CDR2 SYDVKM. V lost 7 bases and J 3 bases, leaving 25 bases between the germline ends. The CDR3 DNA reads TGTGCCAGCAAACCAGCTCCCCCGGTGAGGATAGGCTACGAGCAGTACTTC. Amino acids: CASKPAPPVRIGYEQYF.

The chain uses TRBV4-1 and TRBJ2-1; 9 bases are a match to TRBD2. CDR3 size: 17 residues. After removal of 0 bases from V and 5 bases from J, the junction contained 8 bases not matched to a gene. The germline CDR1 and CDR2 sequences are MGHRA and YSYEKL. The CDR3 coding sequence is TGCGCCAGCAGCCAAGATAGGGGGACTAGCCCACACAATGAGCAGTTCTTC. It is translated as CASSQDRGTSPHNEQFF.

The genes are TRBV4-1 and TRBJ1-1; 8 nucleotides agree with TRBD1. The germline gives CDR1 MGHRA, CDR2 YSYEKL. With 4 bases clipped from V and 6 bases from J, the junction kept 13 bases outside the gene matches. This CDR3 is built from 16 residues. The chain's CDR3 is CASSREPTGVDPEAFF. CDR3 in DNA: TGCGCCAGCAGCCGGGAACCGACAGGGGTGGATCCTGAAGCTTTCTTT.

The chain has TRBV5-8 and TRBJ2-3; 13 bases align to TRBD2. The CDR3 has 16 amino acids. V trimming: 4 bases; J trimming: 11 bases; junction bases outside the gene matches: 13. CDR1 is SGHTS and CDR2 is YDEGEE in the germline V gene. The CDR3 spells CASSTLEGLAGERQYF. The CDR3 DNA reads TGTGCCAGCAGCACGCTAGAAGGACTAGCGGGGGAGAGGCAGTATTTT.

The chain combines TRBV18 with TRBJ1-3, with D hard to call. The CDR3 has 18 amino acids. V was cut by 0 bases and J by 2 bases, with 17 bases left in between. Germline CDR1 and CDR2: KGHSH and LQKENI. The CDR3 DNA sequence: TGTGCCAGCTCACCACCCCGACACAGACTAATCACTGGAAACACCATATATTTT. Protein sequence: CASSPPRHRLITGNTIYF.

The J gene is TRBJ2-7, the V gene TRBV10-3; D call uncertain. Germline values: CDR1 ENHRY, CDR2 SYGVKD. The CDR3 is made up of 12 amino acids. Trimming removed 8 bases from V and 9 bases from J, with 17 bases in between. CDR3: CAISRKRFGQYF. In nucleotides, the CDR3 is TGTGCCATCTCACGCAAGAGGTTCGGGCAGTACTTC.

V usage is TRBV7-9 and J usage is TRBJ2-5, with D uncertain. Trimming shortened V by 5 bases and J by 3 bases, and 10 bases separated the two germline ends. CDR3 length: 13 amino acids. The germline CDR1 and CDR2 sequences are SEHNR and FQNEAQ (reference sequence). The CDR3 is CASSPRVEETQYF. DNA for the CDR3: TGTGCCAGCAGCCCCCGGGTTGAAGAGACCCAGTACTTC.

The chain uses TRBV4-1 and TRBJ1-6, with 7 bases matching TRBD1. CDR1 is MGHRA, CDR2 YSYEKL, per germline. The CDR3 sequence is 14 residues long. Trimming took 4 bases from V and 5 from J; bases not matched to a gene: 2. The CDR3: CASSRDRDNSPLHF. CDR3 nucleotide sequence: TGCGCCAGCAGCCGGGACAGAGATAATTCACCCCTCCACTTT.

The chain employs TRBV28 and TRBJ2-3, with D tentatively TRBD2 (6 bases). This CDR3 is built from 16 residues. Looked up from germline, CDR1 is MDHEN and CDR2 is SYDVKM. Trimming pared 5 bases from V and 2 bases from J, leaving 17 bases between. The CDR3 here is CASSPTTSSSTDTQYF. The CDR3 DNA follows: TGTGCCAGCAGTCCAACCACTAGCAGTTCCACAGATACGCAGTATTTT.

V usage is TRBV19 and J usage is TRBJ1-1; D is ambiguous. The CDR3 totals 14 residues. With 5 bases removed from V and 1 base from J, the gap between germline ends came to 11 bases. Germline V gene data show CDR1 as LNHDA and CDR2 as SQIVND (reference sequence). The CDR3 region has the DNA TGTGCCAGTAGTTCCTCCCCCAGGAACACTGAAGCTTTCTTT. Translating it yields CASSSSPRNTEAFF.

The chain employs TRBV28 and TRBJ1-1, with 7 bases identical to TRBD1. The CDR3 has 17 amino acids. Looked up from germline, CDR1 is MDHEN and CDR2 is SYDVKM. The trim removed 6 bases at V and 2 bases at J, leaving 15 bases unmatched. Here the CDR3 DNA reads TGTGCCAGCAGCCAAGACAGGGTATCCCAGCCCAACACTGAAGCTTTCTTT. Its protein product is CASSQDRVSQPNTEAFF.

The rearrangement joins TRBV4-1 to TRBJ1-1; D is perhaps TRBD1 (6 bases). CDR3 length equals 15 residues. From germline, CDR1 is MGHRA and CDR2 YSYEKL. Trimming pared 0 bases from V and 5 bases from J, leaving 13 bases between. The CDR3 DNA follows: TGCGCCAGCAGCCAAGATCAAGGGGGTGAGACTGAAGCTTTCTTT. This translates into CASSQDQGGETEAFF.

The gene calls are TRBV4-3 and TRBJ1-4; unclear D gene. The germline V gene has CDR1 LGHNA and CDR2 YSLEER. V was cut by 1 base and J by 0 bases, with 15 bases left in between. The CDR3 loop spans 18 amino acids. CDR3 residues: CASSQGNPKAATNEKLFF. CDR3 nucleotides: TGCGCCAGCAGCCAAGGAAACCCGAAAGCTGCAACTAATGAAAAACTGTTTTTT.

The rearrangement links TRBV9 to TRBJ1-2; TRBD1 matches at 11 bases. Germline CDR1 and CDR2: SGDLS and YYNGEE. The CDR3 has 16 residues. Losses at the gene ends were 3 bases for V and 7 bases for J; bases not matched to a gene: 11. The CDR3 DNA sequence: TGTGCCAGCAGCGCAGACTTGGACAGGGGGCGAGGTGGCTACACCTTC. This translates into CASSADLDRGRGGYTF.

This chain joins TRBV28 and TRBJ1-1; 7 bases fit TRBD1. CDR1 and CDR2 from the germline V gene are MDHEN and SYDVKM. V was pared by 1 base and J by 1 base, with 12 bases of the junction left unmatched. The CDR3 runs to 18 residues. The CDR3 protein is CASSLSGDRDGTNTEAFF. DNA for the CDR3: TGTGCCAGCAGTTTATCCGGAGACAGGGACGGTACGAACACTGAAGCTTTCTTT.

This clone was detected a few times. This chain joins TRBV5-1 and TRBJ1-6, with D possibly matching TRBD1 (6 bases). Germline V lookup: CDR1 SGHRS, CDR2 YFSETQ. The germline V and J ends were trimmed by 0 bases and 9 bases, with 10 bases remaining between them. The CDR3 contains 14 residues. This chain's CDR3 is CASSLGNRVSPLHF. DNA for the CDR3: TGCGCCAGCAGCTTGGGGAACAGGGTTTCACCCCTCCACTTT.

The chain uses TRBV6-1 and TRBJ2-7; the match to TRBD1 covers 9 bases. This CDR3 has 15 amino acids. The V and J ends lost 4 bases and 3 bases, in that order; junction bases with no gene match: 7. The germline gives CDR1 MNHNS, CDR2 SASEGT. The CDR3 here is CASSGRQGEHYEQYF. The CDR3 region has the DNA TGTGCCAGCAGTGGTCGACAGGGGGAACACTACGAGCAGTACTTC.

The rearrangement uses TRBV15 and TRBJ1-2, with TRBD1 matching 8 bases. The junction had 10 bases not matched to a gene; V was cut back by 6 bases and J by 4 bases. CDR1 and CDR2 (germline): LNHNV, YYDKDF (reference sequence). CDR3 length: 15 amino acids. Here the CDR3 DNA reads TGTGCCACCAGGGGACAGGCCTCACTCCCCTATGGCTACACCTTC. It specifies CATRGQASLPYGYTF.

The V and J genes are TRBV15 and TRBJ1-1; D is undetermined. Germline CDR1 is LNHNV and CDR2 is YYDKDF (reference sequence). The CDR3 spans 16 residues. The V end was cut by 3 bases, the J end by 1 base, with 15 bases between. CDR3 residues: CATSSQPIQPNTEAFF. CDR3 nucleotide sequence: TGTGCCACCAGCAGTCAACCTATACAGCCGAACACTGAAGCTTTCTTT.

This clone was picked up a small number of times. This chain joins TRBV5-1 and TRBJ2-7; the match to TRBD1 covers 7 bases. The V and J ends lost 5 bases and 2 bases, in that order; junction bases with no gene match: 13. This CDR3 spans 16 amino acids. The germline V gene encodes CDR1 SGHRS and CDR2 YFSETQ. CDR3 DNA sequence: TGCGCCAGCAGTTCCCGACAGGGTTCGGAAGCCTACGAGCAGTACTTC. This codes for CASSSRQGSEAYEQYF.

V usage is TRBV7-2 and J usage is TRBJ2-7, with 7 bases lining up with TRBD2. The CDR3 loop spans 16 amino acids. J gave up 5 bases and V 3 bases, and 13 bases lay outside the gene matches. Germline CDR1 is SGHTA and CDR2 is FQGNSA. As DNA, the CDR3 is TGTGCCAGCAGCTTCATGAGCGGGGCCCAGCTGGACGAGCAGTACTTC. Protein: CASSFMSGAQLDEQYF.

The chain couples TRBV27 to TRBJ1-5; the D is unclear. Germline V gene sequence: CDR1 MNHEY, CDR2 SMNVEV (reference sequence). V lost 6 bases and J 3 bases, leaving 15 bases between the germline ends. This CDR3 is 15 amino acids long. The DNA of the CDR3 is TGTGCCAGCAGGGAGGACGGGGAATCCAATCAGCCCCAGCATTTT. Translation: CASREDGESNQPQHF.

This chain links TRBV27 with TRBJ1-3; D is undetermined. CDR3 length equals 15 residues. The V gene's germline CDR1 is MNHEY and CDR2 SMNVEV (reference sequence). The germline V and J ends were trimmed by 3 bases and 4 bases, with 13 bases remaining between them. CDR3 sequence reads: CASSLEGTEGNTIYF. For the CDR3, the DNA is TGTGCCAGCAGTTTGGAGGGAACGGAAGGAAACACCATATATTTT.

This chain connects TRBV18 to TRBJ1-1; weak D call: TRBD1 (6 bases). The ends were cut back, 4 bases at V and 14 bases at J, with 17 bases in the middle. Germline-derived CDR1 and CDR2 are KGHSH and LQKENI. The CDR3 runs to 12 residues. The CDR3 reads CASSLSHRESFF. DNA for the CDR3: TGTGCCAGCTCACTGAGTCACAGGGAATCCTTCTTT.

The rearrangement uses TRBV11-2 and TRBJ1-4, with D unresolved. The CDR3 runs to 13 residues. V lost 3 bases, J lost 4 bases, and 6 bases lay in between. CDR1 and CDR2 from the germline V gene are SGHAT and FQNNGV. The CDR3 bases are TGTGCCAGCAGCTTCGCGTATAATGAAAAACTGTTTTTT. Translating gives CASSFAYNEKLFF.

The CDR3: CASSTTGGMGEQYF. In DNA form, the CDR3 reads TGTGCCAGCAGCACGACAGGGGGCATGGGAGAGCAGTACTTC. This sequence joins TRBV5-4 and TRBJ2-5; 10 nucleotides match TRBD1. CDR1 is SGHNT, CDR2 YYREEE, per germline (reference sequence). The CDR3 contains 14 residues. After removal of 4 bases from V and 11 bases from J, the junction contained 11 bases not matched to a gene.